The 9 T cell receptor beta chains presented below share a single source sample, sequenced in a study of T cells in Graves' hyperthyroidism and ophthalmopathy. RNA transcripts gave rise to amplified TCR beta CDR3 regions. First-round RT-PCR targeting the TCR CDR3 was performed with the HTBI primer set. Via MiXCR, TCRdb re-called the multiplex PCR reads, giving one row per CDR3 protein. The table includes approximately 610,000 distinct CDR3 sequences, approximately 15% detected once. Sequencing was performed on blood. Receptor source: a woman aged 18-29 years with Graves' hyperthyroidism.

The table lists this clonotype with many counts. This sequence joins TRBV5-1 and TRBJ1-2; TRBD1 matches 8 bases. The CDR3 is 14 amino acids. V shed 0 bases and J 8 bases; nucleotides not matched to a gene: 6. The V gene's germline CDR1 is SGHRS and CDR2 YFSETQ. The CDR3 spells CASSLAGQGAGYTF. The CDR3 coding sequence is TGCGCCAGCAGCTTGGCCGGGCAGGGGGCCGGCTACACCTTC.

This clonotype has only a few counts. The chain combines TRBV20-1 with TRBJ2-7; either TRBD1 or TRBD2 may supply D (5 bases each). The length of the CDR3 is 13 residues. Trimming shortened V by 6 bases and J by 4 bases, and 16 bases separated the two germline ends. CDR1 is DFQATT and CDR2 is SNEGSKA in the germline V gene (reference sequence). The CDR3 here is CSARDPLLYEQYF. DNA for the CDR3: TGCAGTGCAAGGGACCCCCTATTGTACGAGCAGTACTTC.

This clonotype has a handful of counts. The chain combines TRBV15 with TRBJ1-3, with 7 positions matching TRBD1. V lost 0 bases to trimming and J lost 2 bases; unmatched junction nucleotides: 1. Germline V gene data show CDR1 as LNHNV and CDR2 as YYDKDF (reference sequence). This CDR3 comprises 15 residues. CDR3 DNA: TGTGCCACCAGCAGAGATCAGGGGGCTGGAAACACCATATATTTT. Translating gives CATSRDQGAGNTIYF. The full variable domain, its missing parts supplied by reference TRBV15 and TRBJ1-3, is DAMVIQNPRYQVTQFGKPVTLSCSQTLNHNVMYWYQQKSSQAPKLLFHYYDKDFNNEADTPDNFQSRRPNTSFCFLDIRSPGLGDTAMYLCATSRDQGAGNTIYFGEGSWLTVV.

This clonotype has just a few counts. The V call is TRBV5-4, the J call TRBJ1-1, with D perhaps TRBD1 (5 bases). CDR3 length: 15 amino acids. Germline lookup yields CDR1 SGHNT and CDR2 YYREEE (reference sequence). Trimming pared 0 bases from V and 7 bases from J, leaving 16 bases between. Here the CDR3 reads CASSLAQGILGEAFF. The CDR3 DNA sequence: TGTGCCAGCAGCTTGGCCCAGGGTATATTGGGTGAAGCTTTCTTT.

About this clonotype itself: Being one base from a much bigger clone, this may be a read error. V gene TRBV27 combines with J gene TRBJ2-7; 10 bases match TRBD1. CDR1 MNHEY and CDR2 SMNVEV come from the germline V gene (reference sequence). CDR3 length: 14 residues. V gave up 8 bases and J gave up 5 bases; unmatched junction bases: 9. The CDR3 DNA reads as TGTGCCAGCTGTAGCGACAGGGGGCTCAACGAGCAGTACTTC. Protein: CASCSDRGLNEQYF.

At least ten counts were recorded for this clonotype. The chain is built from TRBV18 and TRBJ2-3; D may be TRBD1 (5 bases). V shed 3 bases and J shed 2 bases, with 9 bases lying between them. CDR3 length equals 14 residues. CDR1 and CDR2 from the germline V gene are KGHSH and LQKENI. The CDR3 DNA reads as TGTGCCAGCTCACCCAGGGTAACCACAGATACGCAGTATTTT. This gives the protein CASSPRVTTDTQYF.

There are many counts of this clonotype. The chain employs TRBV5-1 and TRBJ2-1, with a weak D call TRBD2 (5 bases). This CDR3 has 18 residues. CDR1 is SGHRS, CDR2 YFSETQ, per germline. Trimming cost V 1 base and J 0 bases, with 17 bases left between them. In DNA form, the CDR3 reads TGCGCCAGCAGCTTGTTAATTAGCGCTATCGACTCCTACAATGAGCAGTTCTTC. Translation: CASSLLISAIDSYNEQFF.

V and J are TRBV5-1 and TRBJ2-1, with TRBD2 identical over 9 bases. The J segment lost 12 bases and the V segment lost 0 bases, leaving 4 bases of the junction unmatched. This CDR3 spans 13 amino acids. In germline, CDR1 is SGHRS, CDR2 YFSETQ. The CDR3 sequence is CASSLAASGVQFF. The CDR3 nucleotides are TGCGCCAGCAGCTTGGCTGCTAGCGGGGTGCAGTTCTTC.

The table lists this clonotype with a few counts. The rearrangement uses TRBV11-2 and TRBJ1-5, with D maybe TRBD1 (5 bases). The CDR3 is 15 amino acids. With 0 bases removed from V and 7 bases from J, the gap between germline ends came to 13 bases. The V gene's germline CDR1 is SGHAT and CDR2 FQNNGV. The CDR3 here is CASSLDPGGTQPQHF. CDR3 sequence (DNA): TGTGCCAGCAGCTTAGATCCTGGGGGGACCCAGCCCCAGCATTTT. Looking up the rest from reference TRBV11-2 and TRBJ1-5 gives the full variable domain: EAGVAQSPRYKIIEKRQSVAFWCNPISGHATLYWYQQILGQGPKLLIQFQNNGVVDDSQLPKDRFSAERLKGVDSTLKIQPAKLEDSAVYLCASSLDPGGTQPQHFGDGTRLSIL.